This T cell receptor (beta chain) was sequenced in a study of blood T cells in healthy people across ages. Study information: About one barcoded beta molecule was captured per two T cells (by template switching).

Study results and limitations: Diversity was estimated from one million T cells, and these estimates were considered underestimates. Greater diversity and more naive CD4+ cells were seen in long-lived donors than in aged donors.

A second PCR of roughly 7 to 11 cycles used a sample-barcoded 5' primer and a J-beta primer mix. Using its own MiXCR run on the 5' RACE reads, TCRdb lists one record per CDR3 protein. In the table there are 950,000 to 1,200,000 distinct CDR3 sequences, 35% to 40% of which are singletons. This clonotype was picked up a small number of times. The antigen is not known. The sequencing input was blood. The clonotype was recovered from a man aged 18 to 35 in good health.

The CDR3 protein is CASSPPGAGNTEAFF. The CDR3 DNA reads as TGTGCCAGCTCACCACCCGGGGCTGGGAACACTGAAGCTTTCTTT. J is TRBJ1-1 and V is TRBV18; TRBD1 might be the D (5 bases). This CDR3 has 15 amino acids. Germline values: CDR1 KGHSH, CDR2 LQKENI. V lost 0 bases to trimming and J lost 1 base, with 9 bases between them.